Listed below are T cell receptor beta chains from one sample, sequenced in a study of blood T cells in healthy people across ages. MiXCR was run by TCRdb on the 5' RACE reads, yielding one entry per CDR3 protein. The sample has 600,000 to 900,000 distinct CDR3 sequences, roughly 25% seen once. These data are also associated with another study on T cells of mothers and their children.

The material sequenced was blood. These receptors all come from a boy between 10 and 17 years old in good health. CDR3s include the opening cysteine and the closing phenylalanine or tryptophan. D genes are given only for firm matches. Some rows mark clone size as missing; the rest say once, few, many or name a class of expanded clone.

J | D | V | size | DNA | CDR3
TRBJ2-5 | NA | TRBV29-1 | few | TGCAGCGTTCAGGACAGTCAAGAGACCCAGTACTTC | CSVQDSQETQYF
TRBJ2-2 | TRBD2 | TRBV5-1 | NA | TGCGCCAGCAGCTTGCAGTATCCTCCCATCGGGACTAGCGGGAGCACCGGGGAGCTGTTTTTT | CASSLQYPPIGTSGSTGELFF
TRBJ2-2 | NA | TRBV12-3/TRBV12-4 | few | TGTGCCAGCAGTTTGAATGGCGCCGGGGAGCTGTTTTTT | CASSLNGAGELFF
TRBJ1-1 | NA | TRBV6-1 | NA | TGTGCCAGCAGTGAACGGGGTTACGCTGAAGCTTTCTTT | CASSERGYAEAFF
TRBJ2-1 | NA | TRBV7-9 | few | TGTGCCAGCAGCTCTCCGGGACTCCCCAGCTCCTACAATGAGCAGTTCTTC | CASSSPGLPSSYNEQFF
TRBJ2-1 | TRBD1 | TRBV18 | few | TGTGCCAGCTCACCGGACAGGGTAGGCAATGAGCAGTTCTTC | CASSPDRVGNEQFF
TRBJ2-3 | NA | TRBV28 | NA | TGTGCCAGCAGTCTATGGGGTTCCGGGACCCACGGGATCGATACGCAGTATTTT | CASSLWGSGTHGIDTQYF
TRBJ1-4 | NA | TRBV2 | NA | TGTGCCAGCATAAGGGGAAATGAAAAACTGTTTTTT | CASIRGNEKLFF
TRBJ2-1 | NA | TRBV6-2/TRBV6-3 | NA | TGTGCCAGCAGCAGGGACCTGAGCTCCTACAATGAGCAGTTCTTC | CASSRDLSSYNEQFF
TRBJ2-3 | TRBD1 | TRBV7-9 | NA | TGTGCCAGCAGCTTGGGACAGGGGGCTGTCACAGATACGCAGTATTTT | CASSLGQGAVTDTQYF
TRBJ1-4 | TRBD1 | TRBV7-8 | many | TGTGCCAGCAACGACAGGGGGACTAATGAAAAACTGTTTTTT | CASNDRGTNEKLFF
TRBJ1-2 | NA | TRBV19 | few | TGTGCCAGTAGTATATCGACCGCACGAGGCTACACCTTC | CASSISTARGYTF
TRBJ1-2 | NA | TRBV5-1 | few | TGCGCCAGCAGCTTGGGACAGCTTCCACTGGCCTTCTATGGCTACACCTTC | CASSLGQLPLAFYGYTF
TRBJ1-1 | TRBD1 | TRBV7-9 | few | TGTGCCAGCAGTTTCGGACAGGGCTTTGAAGCTTTCTTT | CASSFGQGFEAFF
TRBJ2-7 | NA | TRBV4-1 | NA | TGCGCCAGCAGCAGTCCAGGGGCGGCCTTCCTCGAGCAGTACTTC | CASSSPGAAFLEQYF
TRBJ2-7 | NA | TRBV9 | NA | TGTGCCAGCAGCGTAGGGGGCGTCACCTACGAGCAGTACTTC | CASSVGGVTYEQYF
TRBJ2-6 | NA | TRBV5-1 | once | TGCGCCAGCAGCTACCAACTGGGGGCTGGGGCCAACGTCCTGACTTTC | CASSYQLGAGANVLTF
TRBJ1-3 | NA | TRBV11-2 | few | TGTGCCAGCAGCCAGGCGCAGAGCGGAAACACCATATATTTT | CASSQAQSGNTIYF
TRBJ1-4 | NA | TRBV9 | NA | TGTGCCAGCAGCGTAGACTTGCGGGATAATGAAAAACTGTTTTTT | CASSVDLRDNEKLFF